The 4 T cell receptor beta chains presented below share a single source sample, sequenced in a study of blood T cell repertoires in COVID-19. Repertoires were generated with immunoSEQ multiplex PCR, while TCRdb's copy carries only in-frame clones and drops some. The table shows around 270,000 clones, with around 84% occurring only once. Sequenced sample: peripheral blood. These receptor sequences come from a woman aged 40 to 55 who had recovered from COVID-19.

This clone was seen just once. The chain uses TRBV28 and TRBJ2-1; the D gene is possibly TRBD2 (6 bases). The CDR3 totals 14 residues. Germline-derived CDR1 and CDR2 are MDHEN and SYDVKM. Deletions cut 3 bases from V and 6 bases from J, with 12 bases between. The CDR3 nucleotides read TGTGCCAGCAGTTTTTGGGACTTAACCAATGAGCAGTTCTTC. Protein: CASSFWDLTNEQFF.

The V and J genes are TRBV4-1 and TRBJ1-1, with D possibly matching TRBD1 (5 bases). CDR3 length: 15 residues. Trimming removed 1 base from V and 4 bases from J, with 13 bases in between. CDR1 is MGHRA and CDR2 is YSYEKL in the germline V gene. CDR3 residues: CASSQVGQGGTEAFF. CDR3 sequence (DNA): TGCGCCAGCAGCCAAGTAGGGCAGGGCGGCACTGAAGCTTTCTTT.

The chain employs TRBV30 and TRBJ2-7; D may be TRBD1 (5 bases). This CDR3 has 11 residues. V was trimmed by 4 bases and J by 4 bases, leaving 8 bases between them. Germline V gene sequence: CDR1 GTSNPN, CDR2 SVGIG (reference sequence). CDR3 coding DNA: TGTGCCTGGAATAGACAGTACGAGCAGTACTTC. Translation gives CAWNRQYEQYF.

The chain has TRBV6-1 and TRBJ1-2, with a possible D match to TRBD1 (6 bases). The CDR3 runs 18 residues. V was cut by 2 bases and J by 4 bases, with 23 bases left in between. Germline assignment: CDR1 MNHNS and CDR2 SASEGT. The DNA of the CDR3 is TGTGCCAGCAGTGAAAAAGCTTCGGGACAAGGGGTCGTCTATGGCTACACCTTC. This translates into CASSEKASGQGVVYGYTF.